The 27 T cell receptor beta chains below come from one sample, sequenced in a study of cytomegalovirus exposure and HLA in healthy donors (dated by TCRdb to about 2017). The library relied on the immunoSEQ multiplex PCR assay. For the multiplex PCR, a mixture combining 60 forward primers for TCR Vbeta segments and 13 reverse primers for TCR Jbeta segments was used. TCRdb took over this immuneACCESS table, retaining in-frame rearrangements with V and J assigned. Such tables are incomplete; in checked studies, under half of the missing clones stem from an unresolved V gene, and the remainder is unexplained. The sample profile shows 160,000 or so clones; around four fifths of them were found once. The ten most abundant clones make up 4.1% of the sample. Sequencing was performed on PBMCs. The receptors were sampled from a man aged 50 or older in good health and CMV-seropositive.

The chain links TRBV19 to TRBJ2-7; D uncertain. V gave up 5 bases and J gave up 0 bases, with 11 bases separating them. CDR3 length equals 14 residues. The germline V gene has CDR1 LNHDA and CDR2 SQIVND (reference sequence). CDR3 sequence: CASSPSFSSYEQYF. The CDR3 DNA sequence: TGTGCCAGTAGTCCCTCCTTCAGCTCCTACGAGCAGTACTTC.

The DNA of the CDR3 is TGTGCCAGCAGCGGAGGGGTTGGTTCACCCCTCCACTTT. This encodes CASSGGVGSPLHF. The J gene is TRBJ1-6, the V gene TRBV5-4, with D maybe TRBD1 (5 bases). V was pared by 4 bases and J by 9 bases, with 11 bases between. Germline lookup yields CDR1 SGHNT and CDR2 YYREEE (reference sequence). The CDR3 loop spans 13 amino acids.

The V gene is TRBV5-1, the J gene TRBJ1-4, with 9 nucleotides matching TRBD1. After removal of 4 bases from V and 10 bases from J, the junction contained 8 bases not matched to a gene. CDR1 SGHRS and CDR2 YFSETQ come from the germline V gene. The CDR3 is 14 residues long. CDR3 in amino acids: CASSPDRGSGKLFF. CDR3 DNA: TGCGCCAGCAGCCCGGACAGGGGATCAGGAAAACTGTTTTTT.

The chain uses TRBV5-1 and TRBJ2-1; TRBD2 matches 9 bases. Trimming cost V 4 bases and J 2 bases; bases outside gene matches: 4. Per germline, CDR1 SGHRS and CDR2 YFSETQ. This CDR3 has 15 amino acids. The CDR3 nucleotides read TGCGCCAGCAGCGAGACTAGCGGACCCTACAATGAGCAGTTCTTC. It yields the protein CASSETSGPYNEQFF.

Here the CDR3 reads CASSPGTSNEQFF. In nucleotides, the CDR3 is TGTGCCAGCAGCCCAGGGACTTCAAATGAGCAGTTCTTC. This chain connects TRBV11-3 to TRBJ2-1; possible D gene TRBD2, 6 bases. V dropped 5 bases and J dropped 7 bases, with 12 bases sitting between them. Germline CDR1 is SGHNT and CDR2 is YENEEA. The CDR3 runs to 13 residues.

This clone was observed a handful of times. J is TRBJ2-4 and V is TRBV5-1, with 7 bases lining up with TRBD1. CDR3 length equals 15 residues. Looked up from germline, CDR1 is SGHRS and CDR2 is YFSETQ. Trimming at V came to 3 bases and at J to 1 base, leaving 4 bases not matched to a gene. The CDR3 DNA reads as TGCGCCAGCAGCTCGGGACAGCGGGCCAAAAACATTCAGTACTTC. It specifies CASSSGQRAKNIQYF.

V usage is TRBV5-6 and J usage is TRBJ2-1; TRBD2 is a possible D gene (5 bases). Between the trimmed V and J ends, which lost 2 bases and 1 base, there was a span of 7 bases. CDR3 length: 14 residues. Germline CDR1 and CDR2: SGHDT and YYEEEE. CDR3 in amino acids: CASSFGVSYNEQFF. The DNA for the CDR3 is TGTGCCAGCAGCTTCGGGGTGTCCTACAATGAGCAGTTCTTC. The full variable domain, with the rest looked up from reference TRBV5-6 and TRBJ2-1, is DAGVTQSPTHLIKTRGQQVTLRCSPKSGHDTVSWYQQALGQGPQFIFQYYEEEERQRGNFPDRFSGHQFPNYSSELNVNALLLGDSALYLCASSFGVSYNEQFFGPGTRLTVL.

The chain recombines TRBV6-6 with TRBJ1-2, with 12 bases that match TRBD1. The germline CDR1 and CDR2 sequences are MNHNY and SVGAGI (reference sequence). This CDR3 is built from 16 residues. V lost 6 bases to trimming and J lost 0 bases; unmatched junction nucleotides: 5. The CDR3 coding sequence is TGTGCCAGCAGCGGGACAGGGGGCGATACTAACTATGGCTACACCTTC. Its protein product is CASSGTGGDTNYGYTF.

On this clone itself: At the DNA level, this CDR3 is encoded by other sequences in the same sample as well. The chain recombines TRBV9 with TRBJ1-2; D gene ambiguous. The CDR3 has 12 amino acids. CDR1 SGDLS and CDR2 YYNGEE come from the germline V gene. Trimming took off 5 bases at V and 3 bases at J, with 8 bases between the two ends. CDR3 sequence reads: CASSGRDYGYTF. The CDR3 DNA reads TGTGCCAGCAGTGGCCGGGACTATGGCTACACCTTC.

The rearrangement joins TRBV19 to TRBJ2-3; TRBD1 might be the D (6 bases). Per the germline V gene, CDR1 is LNHDA and CDR2 is SQIVND (reference sequence). V shed 6 bases and J shed 4 bases, with 11 bases lying between them. This CDR3 has 13 amino acids. DNA of the CDR3: TGTGCCAGTAGCCGTCAGGGGTCAGATACGCAGTATTTT. Translation gives CASSRQGSDTQYF.

This clone was observed a few times. The J gene is TRBJ1-3, the V gene TRBV29-1; D call uncertain. The CDR3 sequence is 11 residues long. Trimming left V 2 bases short and J 3 bases short, with 2 bases between. Germline V gene lookup returns CDR1 SQVTM and CDR2 ANQGSEA. CDR3 sequence reads: CSVEHGNTIYF. The DNA of the CDR3 is TGCAGCGTTGAACATGGAAACACCATATATTTT.

Comment on this clone: A junction end diverges from the germline sequence, so it may reflect a read error. The V and J genes are TRBV5-5 and TRBJ2-4, with 10 bases lining up with TRBD2. The germline CDR1 and CDR2 sequences are SGHKS and YYEKEE (reference sequence). The CDR3 has 16 residues. This CDR3 is CASRLEREGRVDIQYF. CDR3 nucleotide sequence: TGTGCCAGCAGGTTGGAGCGGGAGGGCCGGGTTGACATTCAGTACTTC.

The genes are TRBV19 and TRBJ2-1; TRBD2 is a possible D gene (6 bases). CDR3 size: 14 residues. Trimming removed 7 bases from V and 8 bases from J, with 18 bases in between. CDR1 is LNHDA and CDR2 is SQIVND in the germline V gene (reference sequence). CDR3 DNA sequence: TGTGCCAGTAAGACGGAGGGCCGGGGCGATGAGCAGTTCTTC. It encodes CASKTEGRGDEQFF.

The V call is TRBV6-5, the J call TRBJ1-1, with 7 bases fitting TRBD1. The CDR3 is 13 amino acids. V lost 5 bases to trimming and J lost 4 bases; unmatched junction nucleotides: 4. Germline lookup yields CDR1 MNHEY and CDR2 SVGAGI. CDR3 sequence: CASSRGTVTEAFF. The CDR3 DNA follows: TGTGCCAGCAGTAGGGGGACAGTCACTGAAGCTTTCTTT.

This chain uses TRBV7-2 with TRBJ1-5; D unclear. Germline V gives CDR1 SGHTA, CDR2 FQGNSA. The CDR3 has 14 residues. The V gene lost 3 bases and the J gene lost 0 bases, with 6 bases spanning the gap. CDR3 sequence: CASSFQDSNQPQHF. In DNA, the CDR3 is TGTGCCAGCAGCTTTCAGGATAGCAATCAGCCCCAGCATTTT.

The J gene is TRBJ1-5, the V gene TRBV4-1; tentatively, D is TRBD1 (6 bases). The CDR3 is 15 amino acids. Trimming cost V 4 bases and J 7 bases, with 17 bases left between them. In germline, CDR1 is MGHRA, CDR2 YSYEKL. DNA of the CDR3: TGCGCCAGCAGCCCAGCACAGGGACCGAGCCAGCCCCAGCATTTT. Translated, it gives CASSPAQGPSQPQHF.

V gene TRBV5-4 combines with J gene TRBJ2-3, with D perhaps TRBD2 (5 bases). Trimming removed 4 bases at V and 1 base at J, with 13 bases between. CDR3 length: 15 amino acids. In germline, CDR1 is SGHNT, CDR2 YYREEE (reference sequence). As DNA, the CDR3 is TGTGCCAGCAGCACGGGCCGGACTGGCACAGATACGCAGTATTTT. This encodes CASSTGRTGTDTQYF.

The count of this clone is one. This sequence joins TRBV6-6 and TRBJ1-2; no clear D. The CDR3 has 12 amino acids. The V gene lost 2 bases and the J gene lost 12 bases, with 13 bases spanning the gap. Germline-derived CDR1 and CDR2 are MNHNY and SVGAGI (reference sequence). In nucleotides, the CDR3 is TGTGCCAGCAGTTACGGTGACACCCCGGACACCTTC. It translates to CASSYGDTPDTF.

The V and J genes are TRBV5-4 and TRBJ2-5, with 7 bases that match TRBD2. The CDR3 contains 20 residues. The junction had 23 bases not matched to a gene; V was cut back by 1 base and J by 5 bases. Germline values: CDR1 SGHNT, CDR2 YYREEE (reference sequence). The CDR3 nucleotides read TGTGCCAGCAGCTTGAACGGACCCCGGGACTATCCCGCCTCGGGGGAGACCCAGTACTTC. It codes for CASSLNGPRDYPASGETQYF.

This chain connects TRBV9 to TRBJ2-2; TRBD2 is a possible D gene (7 bases). Germline CDR1 SGDLS, CDR2 YYNGEE. Deletions cut 9 bases from V and 3 bases from J, with 21 bases between. The CDR3 loop spans 16 amino acids. The CDR3 region has the DNA TGTGCCATACCCCCGGGGGGCGCGGGGGACACCGGGGAGCTGTTTTTT. Translated, it gives CAIPPGGAGDTGELFF.

The gene calls are TRBV6-5 and TRBJ1-4; a weak D match, TRBD1 (6 bases). Trimming pared 8 bases from V and 2 bases from J, leaving 12 bases between. This CDR3 has 14 residues. Germline CDR1 MNHEY, CDR2 SVGAGI. CDR3 region: CASRPGDTNEKLFF. CDR3 in DNA: TGTGCCAGCCGGCCAGGGGATACTAATGAAAAACTGTTTTTT.

The chain couples TRBV11-2 to TRBJ2-3; perhaps TRBD2 as D (6 bases). The V end was cut by 1 base, the J end by 1 base, with 12 bases between. The CDR3 contains 16 residues. The germline CDR1 and CDR2 sequences are SGHAT and FQNNGV. CDR3: CASSLGAGIRTDTQYF. CDR3 nucleotide sequence: TGTGCCAGCAGCTTAGGGGCGGGGATTCGCACAGATACGCAGTATTTT. Combining the CDR3 with reference TRBV11-2 and TRBJ2-3 gives the whole variable domain EAGVAQSPRYKIIEKRQSVAFWCNPISGHATLYWYQQILGQGPKLLIQFQNNGVVDDSQLPKDRFSAERLKGVDSTLKIQPAKLEDSAVYLCASSLGAGIRTDTQYFGPGTRLTVL.

The V call is TRBV14, the J call TRBJ2-2; 8 bases map to TRBD2. The J segment lost 4 bases and the V segment lost 4 bases, leaving 8 bases of the junction unmatched. CDR1 is SGHDN and CDR2 is FVKESK in the germline V gene. The CDR3 is 16 residues long. The CDR3 DNA reads as TGTGCCAGCAGCCCCCGGGGGGGTCGAGGCACCGGGGAGCTGTTTTTT. Translating gives CASSPRGGRGTGELFF.

The chain combines TRBV7-2 with TRBJ2-5; TRBD2 agrees at 12 bases. Germline lookup yields CDR1 SGHTA and CDR2 FQGNSA. Losses at the gene ends were 3 bases for V and 5 bases for J; bases not matched to a gene: 7. The CDR3 extends over 16 amino acids. CDR3 loop: CASSFGLAGGKETQYF. CDR3 nucleotides: TGTGCCAGCAGCTTTGGGCTAGCGGGGGGGAAGGAGACCCAGTACTTC. The full variable domain, with the rest looked up from reference TRBV7-2 and TRBJ2-5, is GAGVSQSPSNKVTEKGKDVELRCDPISGHTALYWYRQSLGQGLEFLIYFQGNSAPDKSGLPSDRFSAERTGGSVSTLTIQRTQQEDSAVYLCASSFGLAGGKETQYFGPGTRLLVL.

The CDR3 reads CASSLRGRTEKLFF. The CDR3 nucleotides are TGTGCCAGCAGCTTGAGAGGGCGTACCGAAAAACTGTTTTTT. The chain uses TRBV7-9 and TRBJ1-4; D is unclear. There are 14 residues in the CDR3. Germline assignment: CDR1 SEHNR and CDR2 FQNEAQ (reference sequence). With 3 bases removed from V and 8 bases from J, the gap between germline ends came to 13 bases.

In the case of this clone: This sample includes further DNA sequences coding for the same CDR3. The J gene is TRBJ1-3, the V gene TRBV5-1; the match to TRBD1 covers 8 bases. The CDR3 is made up of 14 amino acids. The germline V gene encodes CDR1 SGHRS and CDR2 YFSETQ. With 4 bases clipped from V and 9 bases from J, the junction kept 9 bases outside the gene matches. For the CDR3, the DNA is TGCGCCAGCAGCACCGGACAGGGAACTCCCACCATATATTTT. It encodes CASSTGQGTPTIYF.

This clone is a singleton in its sample. The rearrangement links TRBV2 to TRBJ2-7, with D perhaps matching TRBD1 (6 bases). CDR1 is SNHLY, CDR2 FYNNEI, per germline. The V gene lost 7 bases and the J gene lost 0 bases, with 13 bases spanning the gap. The CDR3 spans 14 residues. The CDR3 loop is CASTSTGSSYEQYF. The CDR3, as DNA: TGTGCCAGCACATCCACAGGGAGCTCCTACGAGCAGTACTTC.